The T cell receptor beta chain described here comes from a study of metastatic and nonmetastatic thyroid tumors. Until they underwent thyroid surgery, no patient had received any treatment. The V end lost 4 bases, the J end lost 0 bases, and 10 bases lay between the germline ends. The CDR3 runs to 16 residues. Germline CDR1 and CDR2: LNHDA and SQIVND (reference sequence). This clone counts as medium-sized (0.01 to 0.1%). In the original processing: What underpinned the distant-metastasis classifier for papillary thyroid cancer was the set of CDR3 differences across clinicopathological groups. From the PCR reads, TCRdb re-called clones with MiXCR. TCRdb's processing, not the authors' own work, is the source of the V and J calls. The sample includes 25,000 or so clones, approximately 16% seen only once; the top ten take around 6.1%.

The chain couples TRBV19 to TRBJ1-6; D is possibly TRBD1 (5 bases). The sequence came from a male donor with papillary thyroid cancer or a benign thyroid nodule (not recorded which). Some clones in this sample may be carry-over from other donors' samples. The sequencing sample was made of blood. The CDR3 loop is CASSRGKSSYNSPLHF. The CDR3 DNA reads as TGTGCCAGTAGTAGGGGGAAAAGCTCCTATAATTCACCCCTCCACTTT.